Listed below are T cell receptor beta chains from one sample, sequenced in a study of beta chain features in type 1 diabetes. Measured with immunoSEQ multiplex PCR; TCRdb has only the in-frame clones, and not every one. The table has roughly 700,000 clones, roughly 12% seen once. Sample: naive CD4+ T cells from blood. These receptors originate from a man between 18 and 35 years old with type 1 diabetes. Both conserved end residues are part of each CDR3. The D gene is left open where the match is weak. For some rows the clone size is stated as once, few or many, or as a class when expanded; others skip it.

v_call: TRBV6-5
j_call: TRBJ2-7
d_call: -
clone_size: -
cdr3_aa: CASRRLEGIGEQYF
cdr3_nt: TGTGCCAGCAGGCGGCTGGAGGGGATTGGCGAGCAGTACTTC

v_call: TRBV29-1
j_call: TRBJ1-1
d_call: -
clone_size: few
cdr3_aa: CSGVQGNTEAFF
cdr3_nt: TGCAGCGGCGTCCAAGGGAACACTGAAGCTTTCTTT

v_call: TRBV11-1
j_call: TRBJ1-5
d_call: -
clone_size: -
cdr3_aa: CASSWDTDQPQHF
cdr3_nt: TGTGCCAGCAGCTGGGACACCGATCAGCCCCAGCATTTT

v_call: TRBV18
j_call: TRBJ2-3
d_call: -
clone_size: -
cdr3_aa: CASSRSGATDTQYF
cdr3_nt: TGTGCCAGCTCACGTTCCGGGGCAACAGATACGCAGTATTTT

v_call: TRBV9
j_call: TRBJ1-1
d_call: -
clone_size: -
cdr3_aa: CASSVGGATEAFF
cdr3_nt: TGTGCCAGCAGCGTAGGAGGGGCCACTGAAGCTTTCTTT

v_call: TRBV6-1
j_call: TRBJ1-2
d_call: TRBD1
clone_size: -
cdr3_aa: CASSARRQGEFGYTF
cdr3_nt: TGTGCCAGCAGTGCCAGACGACAGGGGGAATTTGGCTACACCTTC

v_call: TRBV30
j_call: TRBJ2-7
d_call: TRBD1
clone_size: few
cdr3_aa: CAWSPGQGYEQYF
cdr3_nt: TGTGCCTGGAGTCCCGGACAGGGCTACGAGCAGTACTTC

v_call: TRBV6-6
j_call: TRBJ2-7
d_call: -
clone_size: -
cdr3_aa: CASSYSWAEQYF
cdr3_nt: TGTGCCAGCAGTTACTCATGGGCCGAGCAGTACTTC

v_call: TRBV25-1
j_call: TRBJ2-7
d_call: TRBD1
clone_size: -
cdr3_aa: CASTSKPGQGPTYEQYF
cdr3_nt: TGTGCCAGCACCTCAAAACCCGGACAGGGGCCCACCTACGAGCAGTACTTC

v_call: TRBV28
j_call: TRBJ1-1
d_call: -
clone_size: -
cdr3_aa: CASSPPGSMNTEAFF
cdr3_nt: TGTGCCAGCAGTCCCCCGGGCAGCATGAACACTGAAGCTTTCTTT

v_call: TRBV13
j_call: TRBJ2-7
d_call: -
clone_size: -
cdr3_aa: CASSLGTRVVYSYEQYF
cdr3_nt: TGTGCCAGCAGCTTAGGAACAAGGGTGGTTTATTCCTACGAGCAGTACTTC

v_call: TRBV7-2
j_call: TRBJ2-5
d_call: TRBD1
clone_size: -
cdr3_aa: CASTSRLDRGPWETQYF
cdr3_nt: TGTGCCAGCACCTCGCGGCTTGACAGGGGGCCGTGGGAGACCCAGTACTTC

v_call: TRBV6-5
j_call: TRBJ1-5
d_call: TRBD1
clone_size: -
cdr3_aa: CASRTGRQPQHF
cdr3_nt: TGTGCCAGCAGGACAGGGCGACAGCCCCAGCATTTT

v_call: TRBV11-2
j_call: TRBJ2-5
d_call: TRBD1
clone_size: -
cdr3_aa: CASSLQQGRETQYF
cdr3_nt: TGTGCCAGCAGCTTGCAACAGGGGCGGGAGACCCAGTACTTC

v_call: TRBV6-5
j_call: TRBJ2-7
d_call: -
clone_size: few
cdr3_aa: CASSPTGSRYEQYF
cdr3_nt: TGTGCCAGCAGCCCTACGGGATCCCGCTACGAGCAGTACTTC

v_call: TRBV27
j_call: TRBJ2-2
d_call: -
clone_size: few
cdr3_aa: CASTLLGAGELFF
cdr3_nt: TGTGCCAGCACCCTCCTTGGGGCCGGGGAGCTGTTTTTT

v_call: TRBV4-2
j_call: TRBJ2-7
d_call: -
clone_size: -
cdr3_aa: CASSQEGGSEQYF
cdr3_nt: TGTGCCAGCAGCCAAGAAGGAGGGAGCGAGCAGTACTTC

v_call: TRBV29-1
j_call: TRBJ1-5
d_call: -
clone_size: few
cdr3_aa: CSVAEVRQGAQHF
cdr3_nt: TGCAGCGTTGCTGAGGTACGGCAAGGCGCCCAGCATTTT

v_call: TRBV2
j_call: TRBJ2-3
d_call: TRBD2
clone_size: -
cdr3_aa: CASQVYSGVFTDTQYF
cdr3_nt: TGTGCCAGCCAGGTTTATAGCGGGGTCTTCACAGATACGCAGTATTTT

v_call: TRBV29-1
j_call: TRBJ1-1
d_call: -
clone_size: few
cdr3_aa: CSVGGISNTEAFF
cdr3_nt: TGCAGCGTTGGGGGGATATCGAACACTGAAGCTTTCTTT

v_call: TRBV29-1
j_call: TRBJ1-3
d_call: -
clone_size: -
cdr3_aa: CSEESRSRNTIYF
cdr3_nt: TGCAGCGAGGAGTCCCGAAGCAGAAACACCATATATTTT

v_call: TRBV5-1
j_call: TRBJ2-5
d_call: -
clone_size: few
cdr3_aa: CASTPGSSQETQYF
cdr3_nt: TGCGCCAGCACCCCGGGGAGTTCCCAAGAGACCCAGTACTTC

v_call: TRBV4-1
j_call: TRBJ1-5
d_call: -
clone_size: -
cdr3_aa: CASSPTLDRSDSDNQPQHF
cdr3_nt: TGCGCCAGCAGCCCCACCCTCGACAGGAGTGATAGTGACAATCAGCCCCAGCATTTT

v_call: TRBV29-1
j_call: TRBJ2-7
d_call: -
clone_size: -
cdr3_aa: CSVESFSPYEQYF
cdr3_nt: TGCAGCGTTGAATCTTTTTCCCCCTACGAGCAGTACTTC

v_call: TRBV5-1
j_call: TRBJ1-1
d_call: -
clone_size: -
cdr3_aa: CASSLTGGDTEAFF
cdr3_nt: TGCGCCAGCAGCTTGACAGGTGGGGACACTGAAGCTTTCTTT

v_call: TRBV30
j_call: TRBJ1-2
d_call: -
clone_size: few
cdr3_aa: CAWSVSGFEYGYTF
cdr3_nt: TGTGCCTGGAGTGTATCAGGTTTCGAGTATGGCTACACCTTC

v_call: TRBV2
j_call: TRBJ2-7
d_call: -
clone_size: -
cdr3_aa: CASGESRDEQYF
cdr3_nt: TGTGCCAGCGGGGAGTCCCGGGACGAGCAGTACTTC

v_call: TRBV6-1
j_call: TRBJ1-1
d_call: -
clone_size: -
cdr3_aa: CASTDSPMNTEAFF
cdr3_nt: TGTGCCAGCACCGACAGCCCCATGAACACTGAAGCTTTCTTT

v_call: TRBV10-1
j_call: TRBJ2-5
d_call: TRBD1
clone_size: few
cdr3_aa: CASSSGQGGETQYF
cdr3_nt: TGCGCCAGCAGTTCGGGACAGGGCGGAGAGACCCAGTACTTC

v_call: TRBV28
j_call: TRBJ2-5
d_call: -
clone_size: few
cdr3_aa: CASSSGLAYQETQYF
cdr3_nt: TGTGCCAGCAGTTCGGGACTCGCGTACCAAGAGACCCAGTACTTC

v_call: TRBV4-2
j_call: TRBJ2-7
d_call: -
clone_size: -
cdr3_aa: CASSPPRSSYEQYF
cdr3_nt: TGTGCCAGCAGCCCCCCGCGGAGCTCCTACGAGCAGTACTTC

v_call: TRBV30
j_call: TRBJ2-7
d_call: -
clone_size: few
cdr3_aa: CACGTPGSSSEQYF
cdr3_nt: TGTGCCTGCGGGACTCCAGGGTCCTCGAGCGAGCAGTACTTC

v_call: TRBV7-9
j_call: TRBJ1-6
d_call: -
clone_size: -
cdr3_aa: CASSAGHPTPPLHF
cdr3_nt: TGTGCCAGCAGCGCGGGACATCCAACTCCACCCCTCCACTTT

v_call: TRBV18
j_call: TRBJ1-1
d_call: -
clone_size: few
cdr3_aa: CASSPQGNTEAFF
cdr3_nt: TGTGCCAGCTCACCGCAGGGGAACACTGAAGCTTTCTTT

v_call: TRBV14
j_call: TRBJ2-6
d_call: TRBD1
clone_size: once
cdr3_aa: CASSQDYRGSSGANVLTF
cdr3_nt: TGTGCCAGCAGCCAAGATTACAGGGGCTCCTCTGGGGCCAACGTCCTGACTTTC

v_call: TRBV2
j_call: TRBJ1-1
d_call: -
clone_size: -
cdr3_aa: CASRPGEAIAFF
cdr3_nt: TGTGCCAGCAGGCCCGGGGAAGCTATTGCTTTCTTT

v_call: TRBV30
j_call: TRBJ2-2
d_call: -
clone_size: -
cdr3_aa: CACTQWGTGELFF
cdr3_nt: TGTGCCTGTACGCAGTGGGGGACCGGGGAGCTGTTTTTT

v_call: TRBV30
j_call: TRBJ1-5
d_call: TRBD1
clone_size: -
cdr3_aa: CAWSVGTASRAQHF
cdr3_nt: TGTGCCTGGAGTGTGGGGACAGCGTCAAGAGCCCAGCATTTT

v_call: TRBV18
j_call: TRBJ2-7
d_call: -
clone_size: few
cdr3_aa: CASSPDLAGPPYEQYF
cdr3_nt: TGTGCCAGCTCACCCGACCTTGCAGGGCCGCCCTACGAGCAGTACTTC

v_call: TRBV13
j_call: TRBJ2-7
d_call: TRBD2
clone_size: few
cdr3_aa: CASSTRLAGGSYEQYF
cdr3_nt: TGTGCCAGCAGCACCCGACTAGCGGGGGGGAGCTACGAGCAGTACTTC

v_call: TRBV4-1
j_call: TRBJ2-3
d_call: -
clone_size: -
cdr3_aa: CASSQVGLSTDTQYF
cdr3_nt: TGCGCCAGCAGCCAAGTCGGTTTAAGCACAGATACGCAGTATTTT

v_call: TRBV28
j_call: TRBJ2-7
d_call: -
clone_size: few
cdr3_aa: CASTIFGGEQYF
cdr3_nt: TGTGCCAGCACGATCTTCGGTGGCGAGCAGTACTTC

v_call: TRBV5-1
j_call: TRBJ1-2
d_call: -
clone_size: -
cdr3_aa: CASSWGGTREGNGYTF
cdr3_nt: TGCGCCAGCAGCTGGGGCGGGACAAGGGAAGGAAATGGCTACACCTTC

v_call: TRBV2
j_call: TRBJ2-5
d_call: -
clone_size: few
cdr3_aa: CASSPRSLGGTQYF
cdr3_nt: TGTGCCAGCTCCCCGCGCTCCCTCGGGGGGACCCAGTACTTC

v_call: TRBV30
j_call: TRBJ1-2
d_call: TRBD1
clone_size: few
cdr3_aa: CAQTGVDGYTF
cdr3_nt: TGTGCCCAGACAGGGGTGGATGGCTACACCTTC

v_call: TRBV30
j_call: TRBJ1-4
d_call: -
clone_size: -
cdr3_aa: CAWSRGGDEKLFF
cdr3_nt: TGTGCCTGGAGTAGGGGGGGTGATGAAAAACTGTTTTTT

v_call: TRBV6-5
j_call: TRBJ1-2
d_call: -
clone_size: few
cdr3_aa: CASGREDYGYTF
cdr3_nt: TGTGCCAGCGGGAGGGAGGACTATGGCTACACCTTC